The 23 T cell receptor beta chains reported below all come from one sample, sequenced in a study of identical twins. TCRdb redid the calling of the 5' RACE reads with MiXCR, one entry per CDR3 protein. The sample lists 550,000 to 700,000 distinct CDR3 sequences, 21% occurring once. These data were also filed under a second study, of T cells expressing NK-cell markers.

Sequenced: PBMCs. These receptors were obtained from a young woman in good health.

V usage is TRBV29-1 and J usage is TRBJ2-3, with a weak D call TRBD2 (5 bases). The germline gives CDR1 SQVTM, CDR2 ANQGSEA. V shed 6 bases and J shed 4 bases, with 11 bases lying between them. This CDR3 is built from 12 residues. The CDR3 loop reads CSVFSRADTQYF. The CDR3 region has the DNA TGCAGCGTATTCTCGAGGGCAGATACGCAGTATTTT.

This clonotype was observed a handful of times. V and J are TRBV20-1 and TRBJ2-7; the match to TRBD2 covers 8 bases. Germline V lookup: CDR1 DFQATT, CDR2 SNEGSKA (reference sequence). Germline trimming cut 3 bases from V and 3 bases from J; bases unmatched to any gene: 4. CDR3 length: 13 residues. This CDR3 is CSASSGTHYEQYF. The CDR3 DNA reads as TGCAGTGCTAGTAGCGGGACTCACTACGAGCAGTACTTC.

Many counts were recorded for this clonotype. The V and J genes are TRBV12-3 or TRBV12-4 and TRBJ1-2, with TRBD1 as a possible D gene (5 bases). Trimming shortened V by 1 base and J by 5 bases, and 5 bases separated the two germline ends. The CDR3 sequence is 12 residues long. The CDR3 protein is CASSLGQYGYTF. DNA of the CDR3: TGTGCCAGCAGTTTAGGACAGTATGGCTACACCTTC.

The sample holds a few counts of this clonotype. The rearrangement joins TRBV7-3 to TRBJ2-7, with 8 bases aligning to TRBD1. Germline loops: CDR1 SGHTA, CDR2 FQGTGA. V shed 5 bases and J 7 bases; nucleotides not matched to a gene: 7. This CDR3 region has 13 residues. CDR3 loop: CASSPRDRREQYF. In DNA, the CDR3 is TGTGCCAGCAGCCCAAGGGACAGGCGGGAGCAGTACTTC.

This clonotype was observed a few times. The chain carries TRBV11-2 and TRBJ2-7; D not certain. The length of the CDR3 is 15 residues. Germline CDR1 is SGHAT and CDR2 is FQNNGV. Trimming left V 6 bases short and J 4 bases short, with 19 bases between. The CDR3: CASRPVMGFAYEQYF. CDR3 coding DNA: TGTGCCAGCAGGCCCGTTATGGGCTTTGCGTACGAGCAGTACTTC. The variable domain in full, with the rest retrieved from reference TRBV11-2 and TRBJ2-7, is EAGVAQSPRYKIIEKRQSVAFWCNPISGHATLYWYQQILGQGPKLLIQFQNNGVVDDSQLPKDRFSAERLKGVDSTLKIQPAKLEDSAVYLCASRPVMGFAYEQYFGPGTRLTVT.

This clonotype was recorded at least ten times. This sequence joins TRBV12-3 or TRBV12-4 and TRBJ2-1, with TRBD2 as a possible D gene (6 bases). This CDR3 comprises 14 residues. V gave up 9 bases and J gave up 4 bases, with 16 bases separating them. CDR3 residues: CASGAGTGYNEQFF. DNA for the CDR3: TGTGCCAGTGGGGCCGGGACTGGATACAATGAGCAGTTCTTC.

This clonotype was detected only a few times. The gene calls are TRBV10-1 and TRBJ2-7; a possible D gene is TRBD2 (7 bases). V lost 7 bases, J lost 12 bases, and 25 bases lay in between. CDR1 WNHNN and CDR2 SYGVQD come from the germline V gene (reference sequence). This CDR3 is built from 14 residues. This chain's CDR3 is CASIGGRFMSRLYF. The CDR3 DNA follows: TGCGCCAGCATCGGGGGGCGTTTTATGTCCCGTTTGTACTTC.

The rearrangement links TRBV10-1 to TRBJ2-3, with 10 bases aligning to TRBD2. Trimming removed 0 bases from V and 5 bases from J; junction bases left unmatched: 8. There are 17 residues in the CDR3. The germline V gene encodes CDR1 WNHNN and CDR2 SYGVQD (reference sequence). The CDR3 is CASSESGSGGSKDTQYF. Here the CDR3 DNA reads TGCGCCAGCAGTGAGTCGGGTAGCGGGGGGTCTAAAGATACGCAGTATTTT.

The chain links TRBV20-1 to TRBJ1-2, with TRBD1 matching 10 bases. Germline CDR1 and CDR2: DFQATT and SNEGSKA (reference sequence). V was clipped by 6 bases and J by 2 bases; unmatched bases: 9. The CDR3 length is 15 residues. CDR3 sequence: CSAPSGQGVNYGYTF. CDR3 sequence (DNA): TGCAGTGCCCCTAGCGGACAGGGGGTGAACTATGGCTACACCTTC.

The V and J genes are TRBV5-6 and TRBJ1-2; D unclear. Per the germline V gene, CDR1 is SGHDT and CDR2 is YYEEEE. The length of the CDR3 is 13 residues. V dropped 0 bases and J dropped 6 bases, with 9 bases sitting between them. The DNA of the CDR3 is TGTGCCAGCAGCTTGGCCCAATGGGATGGCTACACCTTC. Translation gives CASSLAQWDGYTF.

This chain connects TRBV7-9 to TRBJ2-7; D may be TRBD1 (6 bases). Germline values: CDR1 SEHNR, CDR2 FQNEAQ (reference sequence). The CDR3 is made up of 15 amino acids. V was shortened by 2 bases and J by 0 bases, with 11 bases between the two germline ends. The CDR3 spells CASSLKGQASYEQYF. CDR3 DNA: TGTGCCAGCAGCTTAAAGGGACAAGCCTCCTACGAGCAGTACTTC.

The chain links TRBV20-1 to TRBJ2-3; TRBD2 aligns across 10 bases. The CDR3 has 13 residues. Germline-derived CDR1 and CDR2 are DFQATT and SNEGSKA (reference sequence). V lost 3 bases and J lost 5; bases outside the gene matches: 2. The CDR3: CSASLAGGDTQYF. CDR3 nucleotides: TGCAGTGCTAGTTTAGCGGGAGGAGATACGCAGTATTTT.

This clonotype showed up many times. The J gene is TRBJ2-3, the V gene TRBV6-1, with D hard to call. The CDR3 runs 15 residues. Germline assignment: CDR1 MNHNS and CDR2 SASEGT. Trimming cost V 5 bases and J 1 base, with 13 bases left between them. The CDR3 DNA sequence: TGTGCCAGCAGTCTTTCAGGATCCCGCACAGATACGCAGTATTTT. Its protein product is CASSLSGSRTDTQYF.

This clonotype was recorded a few times. The rearrangement joins TRBV5-1 to TRBJ2-5; 14 nucleotides match TRBD2. The CDR3 is 16 residues long. Per the germline V gene, CDR1 is SGHRS and CDR2 is YFSETQ. Unmatched junction bases numbered 4, after V lost 1 base and J lost 5 bases. The CDR3 DNA reads as TGCGCCAGCAGCTTGACTGGGACTAGCGGGAGTGAGACCCAGTACTTC. This sequence encodes CASSLTGTSGSETQYF.

Many counts were recorded for this clonotype. One junction end disagrees with the germline gene, perhaps due to a read error. This sequence joins TRBV4-2 and TRBJ2-1; D may be TRBD1 or TRBD2 (5 bases each). CDR1 and CDR2 (germline): LGHNA, YNFKEQ. This CDR3 region has 16 residues. The CDR3 region has the DNA TGCGCCAGCAGCCAAGACGGTGGGGGAGTGGGGAATGAGCAGTTCTTC. It translates to CASSQDGGGVGNEQFF.

The gene calls are TRBV6-5 and TRBJ2-7; TRBD2 aligns across 9 bases. J gave up 6 bases and V 2 bases, and 8 bases lay outside the gene matches. CDR1 is MNHEY and CDR2 is SVGAGI in the germline V gene. This CDR3 spans 15 amino acids. This CDR3 is CASSYKTSGVVEQYF. The DNA of the CDR3 is TGTGCCAGCAGTTACAAGACTAGCGGAGTCGTCGAGCAGTACTTC.

The chain carries TRBV6-2 or TRBV6-3 and TRBJ1-2; maybe TRBD1 (5 bases). CDR1 and CDR2 from the germline V gene are MNHEY and SVGEGT. Trimming removed 2 bases from V and 4 bases from J, with 17 bases in between. This CDR3 is built from 16 residues. CDR3 loop: CASSYPRRDGGYGYTF. The CDR3 nucleotides are TGTGCCAGCAGTTACCCACGACGGGACGGCGGCTATGGCTACACCTTC.

This clonotype was seen ten or more times. The rearrangement joins TRBV12-3 or TRBV12-4 to TRBJ1-1; no clear D. The CDR3 is 16 residues long. V lost 6 bases, J lost 5 bases, and 22 bases lay in between. The chain's CDR3 is CASRAIRGLGRTEAFF. CDR3 DNA sequence: TGTGCCAGCAGGGCAATTCGGGGTCTTGGGAGGACTGAAGCTTTCTTT.

The chain carries TRBV20-1 and TRBJ1-1; D unclear. CDR1 is DFQATT, CDR2 SNEGSKA, per germline (reference sequence). This CDR3 comprises 13 residues. Trimming stripped 0 bases from V and 1 base from J, with 6 bases between. Here the CDR3 reads CSAREPRNTEAFF. In nucleotides, the CDR3 is TGCAGTGCTAGAGAACCCAGGAACACTGAAGCTTTCTTT.

This chain joins TRBV7-9 and TRBJ2-1; D remains unclear. V was pared by 5 bases and J by 4 bases, with 15 bases between. CDR3 length equals 15 residues. In germline, CDR1 is SEHNR, CDR2 FQNEAQ (reference sequence). The CDR3 is CASSSFGGLYNEQFF. CDR3 sequence (DNA): TGTGCCAGCAGCAGCTTCGGCGGTCTATACAATGAGCAGTTCTTC.

This sequence joins TRBV29-1 and TRBJ2-1; D may match TRBD1 or TRBD2 (6 bases each). Per the germline V gene, CDR1 is SQVTM and CDR2 is ANQGSEA. This CDR3 has 15 residues. Deletions cut 4 bases from V and 0 bases from J, with 13 bases between. This CDR3 reads CSVGGGRSSYNEQFF. CDR3 in DNA: TGCAGCGTTGGAGGGGGGAGGAGCTCCTACAATGAGCAGTTCTTC.

The J gene is TRBJ2-7, the V gene TRBV27, with a tentative D call TRBD1 (6 bases). The germline V gene has CDR1 MNHEY and CDR2 SMNVEV (reference sequence). V was pared by 8 bases and J by 3 bases, with 20 bases between. The CDR3 length is 15 residues. CDR3 DNA sequence: TGTGCCAGCCGGCGGCGACGGACAGTTCTCTACGAGCAGTACTTC. Translating it yields CASRRRRTVLYEQYF.

This clonotype has only a few counts. An end of the junction differs from the germline gene, which may be a read error. The chain combines TRBV10-3 with TRBJ2-3; 12 bases map to TRBD1. Germline loops: CDR1 ENHRY, CDR2 SYGVKD. The CDR3 extends over 14 amino acids. The CDR3 DNA sequence: TGTGCCATCAGCGGGACAGGGGGCACGGATACGCAGTATTTT. It yields the protein CAISGTGGTDTQYF.